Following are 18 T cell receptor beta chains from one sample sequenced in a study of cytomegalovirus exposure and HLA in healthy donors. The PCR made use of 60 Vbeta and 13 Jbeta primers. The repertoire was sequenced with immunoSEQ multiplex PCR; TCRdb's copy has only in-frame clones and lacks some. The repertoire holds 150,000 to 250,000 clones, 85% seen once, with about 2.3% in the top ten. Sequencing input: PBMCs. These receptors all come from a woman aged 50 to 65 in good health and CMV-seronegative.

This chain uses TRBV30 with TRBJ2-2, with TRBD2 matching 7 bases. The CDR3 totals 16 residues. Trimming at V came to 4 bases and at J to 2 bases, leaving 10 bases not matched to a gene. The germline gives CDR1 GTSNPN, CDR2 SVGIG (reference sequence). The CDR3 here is CAWKGGTGGNTGELFF. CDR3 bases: TGTGCCTGGAAAGGTGGGACGGGAGGAAACACCGGGGAGCTGTTTTTT. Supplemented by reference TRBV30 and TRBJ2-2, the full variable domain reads SQTIHQWPATLVQPVGSPLSLECTVEGTSNPNLYWYRQAAGRGLQLLFYSVGIGQISSEVPQNLSASRPQDRQFILSSKKLLLSDSGFYLCAWKGGTGGNTGELFFGEGSRLTVL.

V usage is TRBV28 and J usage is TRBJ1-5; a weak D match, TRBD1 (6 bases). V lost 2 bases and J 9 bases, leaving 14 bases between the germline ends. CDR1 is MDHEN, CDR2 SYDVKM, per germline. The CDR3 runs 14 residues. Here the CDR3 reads CASSLDSDSRPQHF. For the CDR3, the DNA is TGTGCCAGCAGTTTAGACTCGGACAGTCGGCCCCAGCATTTT.

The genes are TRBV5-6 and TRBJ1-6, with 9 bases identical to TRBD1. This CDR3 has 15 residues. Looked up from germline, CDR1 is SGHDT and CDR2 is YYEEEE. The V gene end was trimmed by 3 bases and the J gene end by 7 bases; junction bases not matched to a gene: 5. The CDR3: CASSSMDRGNSPLHF. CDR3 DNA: TGTGCCAGCAGCTCCATGGACAGGGGCAATTCACCCCTCCACTTT.

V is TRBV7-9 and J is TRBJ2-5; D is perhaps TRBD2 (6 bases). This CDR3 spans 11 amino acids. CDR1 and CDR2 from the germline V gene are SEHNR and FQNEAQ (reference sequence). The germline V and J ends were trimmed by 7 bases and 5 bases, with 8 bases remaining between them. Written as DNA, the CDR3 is TGTGCCAGCACCCGGGGGGAGACCCAGTACTTC. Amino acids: CASTRGETQYF.

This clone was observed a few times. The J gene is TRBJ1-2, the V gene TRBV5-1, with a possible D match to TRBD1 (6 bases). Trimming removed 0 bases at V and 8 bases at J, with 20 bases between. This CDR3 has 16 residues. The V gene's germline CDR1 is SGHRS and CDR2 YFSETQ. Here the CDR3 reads CASSLAGARGAEGYTF. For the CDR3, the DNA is TGCGCCAGCAGCTTGGCAGGTGCCAGGGGTGCGGAAGGCTACACCTTC.

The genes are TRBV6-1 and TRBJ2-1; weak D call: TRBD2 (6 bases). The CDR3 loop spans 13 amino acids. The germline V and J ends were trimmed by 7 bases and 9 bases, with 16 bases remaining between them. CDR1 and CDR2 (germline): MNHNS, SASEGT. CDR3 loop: CASNPEGRGEQFF. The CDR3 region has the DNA TGTGCCAGCAATCCGGAGGGCCGGGGTGAGCAGTTCTTC.

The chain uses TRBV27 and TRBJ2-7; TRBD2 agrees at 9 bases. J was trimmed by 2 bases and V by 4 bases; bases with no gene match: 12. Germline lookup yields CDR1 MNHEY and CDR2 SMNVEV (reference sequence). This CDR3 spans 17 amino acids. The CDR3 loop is CASSSPSTSGSPYEQYF. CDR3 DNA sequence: TGTGCCAGCAGTTCCCCCTCGACTAGCGGTTCTCCCTACGAGCAGTACTTC.

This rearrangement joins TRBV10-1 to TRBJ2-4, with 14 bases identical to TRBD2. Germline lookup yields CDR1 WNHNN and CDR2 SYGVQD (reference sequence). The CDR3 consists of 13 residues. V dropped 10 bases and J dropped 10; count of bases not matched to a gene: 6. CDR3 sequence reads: CATGTSGREIQYF. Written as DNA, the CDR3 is TGCGCCACCGGGACTAGCGGGAGAGAAATTCAGTACTTC.

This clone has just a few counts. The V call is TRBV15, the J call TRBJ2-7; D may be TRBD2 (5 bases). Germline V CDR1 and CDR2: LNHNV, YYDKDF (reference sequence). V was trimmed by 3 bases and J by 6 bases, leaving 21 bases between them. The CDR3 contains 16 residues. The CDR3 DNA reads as TGTGCCACCAGCAGCAGACGGGGAGCTGGTGCCGTCGAGCAGTACTTC. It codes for CATSSRRGAGAVEQYF.

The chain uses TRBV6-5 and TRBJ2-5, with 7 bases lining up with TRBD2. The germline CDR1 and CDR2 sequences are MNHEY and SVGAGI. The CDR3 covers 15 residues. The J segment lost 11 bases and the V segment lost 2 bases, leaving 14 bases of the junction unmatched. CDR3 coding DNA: TGTGCCAGCAGTTACCTTGTTGAGGGAGGGCTAGTGCAGTACTTC. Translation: CASSYLVEGGLVQYF.

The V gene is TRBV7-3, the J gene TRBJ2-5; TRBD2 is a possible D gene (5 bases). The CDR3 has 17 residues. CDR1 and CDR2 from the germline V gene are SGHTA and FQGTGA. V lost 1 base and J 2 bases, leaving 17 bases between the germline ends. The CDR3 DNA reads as TGTGCCAGCAGCTTAAACCCAGCTAGCCTAGGGCAAGAGACCCAGTACTTC. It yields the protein CASSLNPASLGQETQYF.

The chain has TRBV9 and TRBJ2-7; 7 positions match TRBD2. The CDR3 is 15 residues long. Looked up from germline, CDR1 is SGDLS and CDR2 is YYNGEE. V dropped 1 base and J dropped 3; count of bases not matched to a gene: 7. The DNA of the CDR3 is TGTGCCAGCAGCGTACTTGCGGGAGAGAACTACGAGCAGTACTTC. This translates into CASSVLAGENYEQYF.

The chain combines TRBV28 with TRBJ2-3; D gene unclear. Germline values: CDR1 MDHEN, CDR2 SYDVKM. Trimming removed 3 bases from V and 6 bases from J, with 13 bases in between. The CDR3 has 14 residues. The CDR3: CASSFPTASDTQYF. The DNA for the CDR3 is TGTGCCAGCAGTTTCCCCACCGCCAGTGATACGCAGTATTTT.

CDR3 protein: CASTPGDRGPREQYF. CDR3 nucleotides: TGTGCCAGCACCCCCGGGGACAGGGGGCCGCGAGAGCAGTACTTC. V and J are TRBV7-9 and TRBJ2-7; the match to TRBD1 covers 12 bases. The J segment lost 7 bases and the V segment lost 7 bases, leaving 11 bases of the junction unmatched. Germline lookup yields CDR1 SEHNR and CDR2 FQNEAQ (reference sequence). The length of the CDR3 is 15 residues.

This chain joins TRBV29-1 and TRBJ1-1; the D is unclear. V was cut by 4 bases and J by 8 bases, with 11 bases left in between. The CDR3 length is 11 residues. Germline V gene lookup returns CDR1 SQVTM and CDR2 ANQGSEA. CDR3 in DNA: TGCAGCGTTGTAGAGGTGCGGGAAGCTTTCTTT. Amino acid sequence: CSVVEVREAFF.

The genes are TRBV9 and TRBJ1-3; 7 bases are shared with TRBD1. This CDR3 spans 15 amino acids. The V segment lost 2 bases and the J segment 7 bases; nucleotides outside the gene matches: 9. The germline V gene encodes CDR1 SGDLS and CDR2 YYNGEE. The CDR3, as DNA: TGTGCCAGCAGCGTCGAGACAGGGTCAGGTAACACCATATATTTT. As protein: CASSVETGSGNTIYF.

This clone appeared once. As DNA, the CDR3 is TGTGCCAGCAGTTTTTGGCACAATTCCTACGAGCAGTACTTC. Protein sequence: CASSFWHNSYEQYF. The chain links TRBV28 to TRBJ2-7; D unclear. CDR3 length equals 14 residues. CDR1 MDHEN and CDR2 SYDVKM come from the germline V gene. V lost 3 bases and J lost 1, with 10 bases in between.

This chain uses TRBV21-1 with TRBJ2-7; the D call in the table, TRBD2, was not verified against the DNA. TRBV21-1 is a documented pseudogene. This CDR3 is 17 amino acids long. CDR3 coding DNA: TGTGCCAGCAGCAAAGCTGGACTAGCGGGAATGGGGTACGAGCAGTACTTC. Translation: CASSKAGLAGMGYEQYF.